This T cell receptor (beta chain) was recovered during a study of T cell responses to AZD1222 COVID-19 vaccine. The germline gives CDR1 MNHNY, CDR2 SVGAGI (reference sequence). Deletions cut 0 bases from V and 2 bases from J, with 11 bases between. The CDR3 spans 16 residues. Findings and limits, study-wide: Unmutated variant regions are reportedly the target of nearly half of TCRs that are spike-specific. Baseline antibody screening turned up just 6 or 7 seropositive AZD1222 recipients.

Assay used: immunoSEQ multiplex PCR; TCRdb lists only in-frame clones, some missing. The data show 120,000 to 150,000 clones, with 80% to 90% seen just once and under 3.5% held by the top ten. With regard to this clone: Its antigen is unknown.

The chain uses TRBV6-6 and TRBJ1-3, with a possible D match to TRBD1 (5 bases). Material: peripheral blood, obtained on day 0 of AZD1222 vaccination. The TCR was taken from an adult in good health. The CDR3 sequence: CASSYSRGEAGNTIYF. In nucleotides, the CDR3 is TGTGCCAGCAGTTACTCGAGGGGTGAGGCTGGAAACACCATATATTTT.